The 16 T cell receptor beta chains listed next were all sequenced from one sample in a study of T cells in Graves' hyperthyroidism and ophthalmopathy. Researchers took RNA transcripts and amplified the TCR beta CDR3 regions from them. Carried out on the TCR CDR3, a first-round RT-PCR used the HTBI primer set. TCRdb passed the multiplex PCR reads through MiXCR, listing each CDR3 protein once. The sample contains 300,000 to 400,000 distinct CDR3 sequences, about 15% of which appear only once. Sequencing used blood. These receptors were taken from a woman aged 60 to 75 with Graves' hyperthyroidism.

At least ten counts were recorded for this clonotype. The chain has TRBV2 and TRBJ2-7; D is perhaps TRBD1 (6 bases). V was trimmed by 6 bases and J by 5 bases, leaving 17 bases between them. This CDR3 has 14 residues. Germline V gene data show CDR1 as SNHLY and CDR2 as FYNNEI. CDR3 sequence reads: CASRQTGTGDEQYF. CDR3 nucleotide sequence: TGTGCCAGCAGACAAACAGGGACCGGTGACGAGCAGTACTTC.

This clonotype was seen repeatedly, ten times or more. The V and J genes are TRBV20-1 and TRBJ2-3; 14 bases align to TRBD2. In germline, CDR1 is DFQATT, CDR2 SNEGSKA (reference sequence). The J segment lost 0 bases and the V segment lost 2 bases, leaving 13 bases of the junction unmatched. The CDR3 extends over 20 amino acids. In DNA form, the CDR3 reads TGCAGTGCTAGACTCCCGCCACGACTAGCGGGAGGGCTTAGCACAGATACGCAGTATTTT. Protein sequence: CSARLPPRLAGGLSTDTQYF.

This clonotype was seen repeatedly, ten times or more. The chain combines TRBV29-1 with TRBJ2-1; unclear D gene. Trimming cost V 6 bases and J 5 bases, with 17 bases left between them. CDR1 and CDR2 (germline): SQVTM, ANQGSEA. CDR3 length equals 14 residues. CDR3 sequence reads: CSVPRKMWDNEQFF. The DNA for the CDR3 is TGCAGCGTACCCAGGAAAATGTGGGACAATGAGCAGTTCTTC.

This clonotype was counted between two and nine times. The CDR3 reads CASSVGQDTGELFF. The CDR3 nucleotides read TGCGCCAGCAGCGTGGGACAAGACACCGGGGAGCTGTTTTTT. V gene TRBV5-1 combines with J gene TRBJ2-2; possible D gene TRBD1, 6 bases. Per the germline V gene, CDR1 is SGHRS and CDR2 is YFSETQ. This CDR3 has 14 residues. The V gene lost 4 bases and the J gene lost 3 bases, with 10 bases spanning the gap.

The sample holds a few counts of this clonotype. V usage is TRBV30 and J usage is TRBJ1-1; TRBD1 matches at 8 bases. Germline CDR1 is GTSNPN and CDR2 is SVGIG (reference sequence). V shed 0 bases, J shed 5 bases, and the junction held 11 bases outside the gene matches. This CDR3 has 16 amino acids. The CDR3 region is CAWSVLGGQGRTEAFF. Written as DNA, the CDR3 is TGTGCCTGGAGTGTCCTCGGCGGACAGGGCAGGACTGAAGCTTTCTTT. The variable domain in full, completed from reference TRBV30 and TRBJ1-1, reads SQTIHQWPATLVQPVGSPLSLECTVEGTSNPNLYWYRQAAGRGLQLLFYSVGIGQISSEVPQNLSASRPQDRQFILSSKKLLLSDSGFYLCAWSVLGGQGRTEAFFGQGTRLTVV.

Ten or more counts support this clonotype. This chain uses TRBV10-1 with TRBJ2-1; 11 positions match TRBD1. Germline CDR1 reads WNHNN; CDR2 reads SYGVQD (reference sequence). J lost 6 bases, V lost 6 bases, and 4 bases had no gene match. The CDR3 covers 14 residues. CDR3 nucleotides: TGCGCCAGCAGCCGGGACAGGGGGATCAATGAGCAGTTCTTC. Its protein is CASSRDRGINEQFF.

This chain links TRBV20-1 with TRBJ2-3, with D tentatively TRBD1 (6 bases). Germline CDR1 and CDR2: DFQATT and SNEGSKA (reference sequence). The CDR3 spans 12 residues. Trimming removed 4 bases at V and 3 bases at J, with 8 bases between. This chain's CDR3 is CSATGQTDTQYF. Here the CDR3 DNA reads TGCAGTGCTACCGGACAGACAGATACGCAGTATTTT.

This clonotype was counted ten times or more. This sequence joins TRBV30 and TRBJ1-6; D remains unclear. Germline CDR1 GTSNPN, CDR2 SVGIG (reference sequence). The length of the CDR3 is 13 residues. The V end was cut by 4 bases, the J end by 9 bases, with 13 bases between. In nucleotides, the CDR3 is TGTGCCTGGAAGGCCATGACTGGTTCACCCCTCCACTTT. It translates to CAWKAMTGSPLHF.

The chain has TRBV7-2 and TRBJ2-2; weak D call: TRBD2 (5 bases). This CDR3 is built from 15 residues. V lost 3 bases and J 5 bases, leaving 13 bases between the germline ends. Per germline, CDR1 SGHTA and CDR2 FQGNSA. This chain's CDR3 is CASSFAGRMTGELFF. The CDR3, as DNA: TGTGCCAGCAGCTTTGCGGGCCGTATGACCGGGGAGCTGTTTTTT.

This clonotype was observed a single time. Just one base apart from a much larger clone, this may be a read error. The chain links TRBV5-6 to TRBJ1-2; a possible D gene is TRBD1 (6 bases). This CDR3 spans 15 amino acids. Germline CDR1 reads SGHDT; CDR2 reads YYEEEE. V lost 4 bases and J lost 8, with 21 bases in between. This CDR3 is CASSIGGHGGLGYTF. The CDR3, as DNA: TGTGCCAGCAGCATTGGTGGACACGGGGGGCTAGGCTACACCTTC.

The table lists this clonotype with many counts. This sequence joins TRBV15 and TRBJ2-4, with D maybe TRBD2 (6 bases). CDR1 and CDR2 from the germline V gene are LNHNV and YYDKDF (reference sequence). The V end was cut by 0 bases, the J end by 0 bases, with 9 bases between. This CDR3 comprises 16 residues. This chain's CDR3 is CATSRDLGLAKNIQYF. CDR3 sequence (DNA): TGTGCCACCAGCAGAGATCTGGGACTAGCCAAAAACATTCAGTACTTC.

Only a few counts were recorded for this clonotype. V and J are TRBV11-2 and TRBJ2-1, with TRBD2 matching over 7 bases. CDR3 length: 12 amino acids. The germline V gene has CDR1 SGHAT and CDR2 FQNNGV. Germline trimming cut 3 bases from V and 15 bases from J; bases unmatched to any gene: 8. The CDR3 reads CASSFSGGRGFF. Here the CDR3 DNA reads TGTGCCAGCAGCTTCTCGGGAGGACGAGGGTTCTTC.

This clonotype was counted at least ten times. V and J are TRBV27 and TRBJ1-1, with 7 nucleotides matching TRBD1. The CDR3 totals 15 residues. V was pared by 4 bases and J by 1 base, with 6 bases of the junction left unmatched. Germline V lookup: CDR1 MNHEY, CDR2 SMNVEV (reference sequence). The CDR3 DNA reads as TGTGCCAGCAGTTACTACCGGACAGGGAACACTGAAGCTTTCTTT. This encodes CASSYYRTGNTEAFF.

This clonotype was counted ten times or more. The genes are TRBV5-1 and TRBJ2-3; D is unresolved. V was pared by 4 bases and J by 2 bases, with 8 bases between. Germline loops: CDR1 SGHRS, CDR2 YFSETQ. This CDR3 has 13 amino acids. CDR3 protein: CASSVAVTDTQYF. The CDR3 DNA sequence: TGCGCCAGCAGCGTGGCTGTCACAGATACGCAGTATTTT.

This clonotype came up a few times. This chain connects TRBV5-6 to TRBJ1-5; D is perhaps TRBD1 (5 bases). The germline V and J ends were trimmed by 2 bases and 7 bases, with 22 bases remaining between them. Germline V gene data show CDR1 as SGHDT and CDR2 as YYEEEE. The CDR3 has 17 residues. CDR3 sequence: CASSLGGGTPYGQPQHF. DNA of the CDR3: TGTGCCAGCAGCTTAGGTGGCGGGACTCCCTATGGCCAGCCCCAGCATTTT.

The chain employs TRBV20-1 and TRBJ2-3; no reliable D call. Germline loops: CDR1 DFQATT, CDR2 SNEGSKA (reference sequence). The CDR3 has 16 residues. Trimming stripped 6 bases from V and 2 bases from J, with 21 bases between. The chain's CDR3 is CSAPPLGTVNTDTQYF. CDR3 DNA sequence: TGCAGTGCCCCCCCCCTCGGTACAGTAAACACAGATACGCAGTATTTT.